Listed below are T cell receptor beta chains from one sample, sequenced in a study of response to subunit inactivated influenza vaccine. TCRdb passed the RT-PCR reads through MiXCR, listing each CDR3 protein once. The data hold 280,000 or so distinct CDR3 sequences, with roughly 22% observed a single time. The sequenced sample was PBMCs from blood, obtained less than 22 months after vaccination. Receptors were obtained from a man between 50 and 75 years old who received an inactivated influenza vaccine. Each CDR3 is given with its conserved first and last residue. D genes are given only for firm matches. Only part of the rows carry a size: once, few, many, or a class if the clone is expanded.

.	TRBV20-1	TRBJ1-1	12	.	TGCAGTGCGGGCCAGGGGTTTCCTGAAGCTTTCTTT	CSAGQGFPEAFF
few	TRBV7-9	TRBJ2-3	15	.	TGTGCCAGCACCCTAGGCGGGCCCCGCACAGATACGCAGTATTTT	CASTLGGPRTDTQYF
many	TRBV7-9	TRBJ1-1	14	.	TGTGCCAGCAGCCCCCTAGCTTCGAACACTGAAGCTTTCTTT	CASSPLASNTEAFF
few	TRBV2	TRBJ1-2	13	TRBD1	TGTGCCAGCAGTGAAGGGACAGGGACTGGCTACACCTTC	CASSEGTGTGYTF
few	TRBV20-1	TRBJ2-3	12	.	TGCAGTGCTAGAGATGCCAGCCTCCTTTGGTATTTT	CSARDASLLWYF
.	TRBV7-8	TRBJ1-6	15	TRBD1	TGTGCCAGCAGCTTAGATACAGGGGCGGTTTCACCCCTCCACTTT	CASSLDTGAVSPLHF
.	TRBV4-3	TRBJ2-7	13	.	TGCGCCAGCAGCCAACGGATCTCCTACGAGCAGTACTTC	CASSQRISYEQYF
many	TRBV6-5	TRBJ1-2	17	TRBD1	TGTGCCAGCAGTTACTCGCCAGGGGGCTTGGATAACTATGGCTACACCTTC	CASSYSPGGLDNYGYTF
few	TRBV24-1	TRBJ2-5	14	.	TGTGCCACCAGTGTAGGAGTCGAGGGGGAGACCCAGTACTTC	CATSVGVEGETQYF
.	TRBV28	TRBJ2-7	14	.	TGTGCCAGCAGTTTAGCCCGGGACAAATACGAGCAGTACTTC	CASSLARDKYEQYF
.	TRBV20-1	TRBJ1-2	10	.	TGCAGTGCTCCCTCGGGTGGCTACACCTTC	CSAPSGGYTF
.	TRBV25-1	TRBJ2-2	13	.	TGTGCCAGCAGTGAGACTTACACCGGGGAGCTGTTTTTT	CASSETYTGELFF
few	TRBV5-1	TRBJ1-6	15	.	TGCGCCAGCAGCTTGGCCAACGGGAATGAGACACCCCTCCACTTT	CASSLANGNETPLHF
.	TRBV15	TRBJ1-1	11	.	TGTGCCACCAGCAGCAACAGAGAAGCTTTCTTT	CATSSNREAFF
.	TRBV23-1	TRBJ2-1	21	TRBD2	TGCGCCAGCAGTCAATCATCCGAAGGAGCCGGGACTAGCGGGGTGAACAATGAGCAGTTCTTC	CASSQSSEGAGTSGVNNEQFF